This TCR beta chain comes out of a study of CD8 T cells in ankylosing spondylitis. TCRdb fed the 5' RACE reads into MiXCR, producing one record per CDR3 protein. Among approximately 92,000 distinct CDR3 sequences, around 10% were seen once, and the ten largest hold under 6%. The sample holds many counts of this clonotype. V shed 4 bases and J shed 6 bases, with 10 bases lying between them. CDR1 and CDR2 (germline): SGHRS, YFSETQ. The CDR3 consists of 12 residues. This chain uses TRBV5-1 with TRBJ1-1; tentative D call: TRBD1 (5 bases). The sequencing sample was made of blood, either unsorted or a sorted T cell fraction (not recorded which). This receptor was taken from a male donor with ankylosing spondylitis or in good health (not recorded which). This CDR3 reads CASSPGGAEAFF. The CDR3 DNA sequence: TGCGCCAGCAGCCCCGGGGGGGCTGAAGCTTTCTTT.